This section outlines one T cell receptor (beta chain) sequence together with its context. Its specificity is unknown. This sample was taken from a study of cytomegalovirus exposure and HLA in healthy donors. Trimming removed 4 bases at V and 7 bases at J, with 13 bases between. The V gene's germline CDR1 is SGHTA and CDR2 FQGNSA. There are 14 residues in the CDR3. This PCR relied on a set of 60 Vbeta primers and 13 Jbeta primers. The assay was immunoSEQ multiplex PCR, and TCRdb's table has in-frame clones only and misses some. Of some 180,000 clones detected, roughly 80% appear once; the ten largest clones hold 1.3% to 1.5%. General study findings and limits: A missense DCLRE1C variant was associated with V- and J-gene trimming of TCR beta chains in a later analysis, and an independent cohort replicated the association. It was in a later analysis that TCR association rates were seen to vary by HLA locus, highest for DRB1 and lowest for HLA-C.

The genes are TRBV7-2 and TRBJ1-4; no clear D. The clonotype originates from a girl aged 10-17 years in good health and CMV-seropositive. Source material: PBMCs. The CDR3 coding sequence is TGTGCCAGCAGCTCCTACGGGAGGAGTGAAAAACTGTTTTTT. This encodes CASSSYGRSEKLFF.